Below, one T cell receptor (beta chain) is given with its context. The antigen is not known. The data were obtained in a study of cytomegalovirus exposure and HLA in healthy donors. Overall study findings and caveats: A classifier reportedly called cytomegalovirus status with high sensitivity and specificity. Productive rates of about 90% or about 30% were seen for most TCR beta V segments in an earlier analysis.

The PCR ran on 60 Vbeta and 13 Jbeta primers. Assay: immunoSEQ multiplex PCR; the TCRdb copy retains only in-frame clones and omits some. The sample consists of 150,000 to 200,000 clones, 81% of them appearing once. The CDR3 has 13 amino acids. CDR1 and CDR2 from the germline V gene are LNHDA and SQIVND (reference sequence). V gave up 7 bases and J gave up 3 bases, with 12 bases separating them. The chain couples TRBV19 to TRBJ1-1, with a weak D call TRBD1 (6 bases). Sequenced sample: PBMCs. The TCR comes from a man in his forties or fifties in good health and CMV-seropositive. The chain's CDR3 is CASTDRLYTEAFF. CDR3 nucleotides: TGTGCCAGTACCGACAGGCTCTACACTGAAGCTTTCTTT.